What follows are 8 T cell receptor beta chains derived from one specimen sequenced in a study of glioma-infiltrating T cells after dendritic cell vaccination (dated by TCRdb to about 2016). The library was obtained by the immunoSEQ multiplex PCR assay. Not all clones reach the TCRdb copy of this immuneACCESS table, which keeps in-frame sequences only. Checked studies attribute under half of the gap to unresolved V genes and leave the rest unexplained. Within this sample are 20,000 or so clones, with around 79% of them counted one time only. The ten biggest clones cover about 37% of the sample. Source: blood, taken before dendritic cell vaccination. Receptor source: a human donor with glioblastoma.

V usage is TRBV14 and J usage is TRBJ2-2, with a possible D match to TRBD2 (5 bases). The CDR3 length is 16 residues. The germline CDR1 and CDR2 sequences are SGHDN and FVKESK. V was trimmed by 1 base and J by 1 base, leaving 10 bases between them. The CDR3 here is CASSQAPSGNTGELFF. The CDR3 DNA sequence: TGTGCCAGCAGCCAAGCTCCAAGCGGGAACACCGGGGAGCTGTTTTTT. Looking up the rest from reference TRBV14 and TRBJ2-2 gives the full variable domain: EAGVTQFPSHSVIEKGQTVTLRCDPISGHDNLYWYRRVMGKEIKFLLHFVKESKQDESGMPNNRFLAERTGGTYSTLKVQPAELEDSGVYFCASSQAPSGNTGELFFGEGSRLTVL.

This clone came up once. This chain uses TRBV10-3 with TRBJ2-1; 9 bases line up with TRBD1. The V gene end was trimmed by 10 bases and the J gene end by 4 bases; junction bases not matched to a gene: 5. From germline, CDR1 is ENHRY and CDR2 SYGVKD. The CDR3 loop spans 13 amino acids. CDR3 in amino acids: CATVGQGYNEQFF. In DNA, the CDR3 is TGTGCCACAGTAGGACAGGGGTACAATGAGCAGTTCTTC.

This chain uses TRBV4-3 with TRBJ2-3; possible D gene TRBD2, 5 bases. The germline V gene encodes CDR1 LGHNA and CDR2 YSLEER. The CDR3 consists of 13 residues. The V and J ends lost 0 bases and 5 bases respectively, with 6 bases between them. The CDR3 DNA is TGCGCCAGCAGCCAAGAACGGGGAGATACGCAGTATTTT. Translation gives CASSQERGDTQYF.

This clone has a handful of counts. The genes are TRBV2 and TRBJ1-4, with D tentatively TRBD1 (6 bases). The V and J ends lost 3 bases and 10 bases respectively, with 12 bases between them. This CDR3 comprises 13 residues. The germline CDR1 and CDR2 sequences are SNHLY and FYNNEI. The CDR3 region has the DNA TGTGCCAGCAGTGACAGGGACAAGGGAAAACTGTTTTTT. Its protein product is CASSDRDKGKLFF. Based on the CDR3 plus reference TRBV2 and TRBJ1-4, the full variable domain is EPEVTQTPSHQVTQMGQEVILRCVPISNHLYFYWYRQILGQKVEFLVSFYNNEISEKSEIFDDQFSVERPDGSNFTLKIRSTKLEDSAMYFCASSDRDKGKLFFGSGTQLSVL.

This clone has just a few counts. V and J are TRBV2 and TRBJ2-7, with D perhaps TRBD2 (6 bases). CDR1 is SNHLY and CDR2 is FYNNEI in the germline V gene. Trimming took off 4 bases at V and 4 bases at J, with 8 bases between the two ends. The CDR3 has 12 amino acids. DNA of the CDR3: TGTGCCAGCAGTGCTCTAGCGTACGAGCAGTACTTC. It specifies CASSALAYEQYF.

This clone was seen a handful of times. DNA for the CDR3: TGTGCCAGCAGCTCCGGGACAGGGATATTCTATGGCTACACCTTC. Its translation is CASSSGTGIFYGYTF. The genes are TRBV5-6 and TRBJ1-2; 9 positions agree with TRBD1. Germline lookup yields CDR1 SGHDT and CDR2 YYEEEE. The CDR3 totals 15 residues. V gave up 3 bases and J gave up 4 bases; unmatched junction bases: 7.

Comment on this clone: Distinct nucleotide sequences in the sample also encode this CDR3. This sequence joins TRBV25-1 and TRBJ1-3, with 7 bases aligning to TRBD1. The CDR3 runs to 15 residues. The germline CDR1 and CDR2 sequences are MGHDK and SYGVNS. The V gene end was trimmed by 1 base and the J gene end by 2 bases; junction bases not matched to a gene: 2. The CDR3 reads CASSEFDRAGNTIYF. The CDR3 DNA reads TGTGCCAGCAGTGAATTTGACAGGGCTGGAAACACCATATATTTT.

This chain uses TRBV28 with TRBJ1-3; D gene uncertain. V lost 5 bases and J 2 bases, leaving 13 bases between the germline ends. Looked up from germline, CDR1 is MDHEN and CDR2 is SYDVKM. CDR3 length: 15 residues. The CDR3 nucleotides read TGTGCCAGCAGTGGAAGACGGGAACCTGGAAACACCATATATTTT. It translates to CASSGRREPGNTIYF. Full variable domain (remainder filled in from reference TRBV28 and TRBJ1-3): DVKVTQSSRYLVKRTGEKVFLECVQDMDHENMFWYRQDPGLGLRLIYFSYDVKMKEKGDIPEGYSVSREKKERFSLILESASTNQTSMYLCASSGRREPGNTIYFGEGSWLTVV.